This T cell receptor beta chain was captured by sequencing in a study of memory CD8 T cells in hepatitis C reinfection (dated by TCRdb to the late 2010s). Study-level background: A few donors spontaneously resolved two consecutive HCV infections, while two donors cleared a primary infection but became chronically infected after reinfection. In the reinfection study, participants with a resolved prior HCV infection were followed up every 3 months. HCV reinfection was defined as a positive HCV RNA test following two negative tests taken at least 60 days apart. Several reinfection cases with stored pre-reinfection samples were identified between the late 2000s and the early 2010s. Pre-reinfection samples were collected between 55 and 20 weeks before reinfection was detected. The TCR beta repertoire of virus-specific CD8 T cells was tracked longitudinally in a few donors across an HCV reinfection episode. General conclusions and limits of the study: Because the study included only a few donors, definitive conclusions about public clonotypes linked to secondary clearance could not be reached.

CDR1 and CDR2, per the germline V gene, are MGHRA and YSYEKL. Trimming leaves V shorter by 4 bases and J shorter by 6 bases, with the junction holding 5 bases beyond the gene matches. The CDR3 runs 14 amino acids, cysteine and phenylalanine included. This entry keeps only the CDR3 DNA: 42 bases, framed from base 1. The library was prepared using the immunoSEQ multiplex PCR assay. Genomic DNA was extracted from the sorted cells, and Adaptive Biotechnologies' automated high-throughput method was used to sequence the TCR beta V, D and J regions. A two-step, bias-controlled multiplex PCR was used to amplify CDR3 regions. Amplified TCR beta libraries were sequenced on an Illumina instrument. The study's processing was this. Demultiplexed reads were processed to reduce amplification and sequencing bias, and CDR3 sequences were assigned to gene families using the IMGT database. ImmunoSEQ software version 2.0 was used to analyze repertoire data. Out-of-frame sequences and sequences containing stop codons in the CDR3 were removed from the clonotype lists. Any clonotype with a frequency under 0.01% was left out, since that frequency corresponded to less than one cell. Richness was computed as observed richness divided by input cell number, and evenness as Shannon entropy divided by log observed richness. To measure repertoire diversity and how similar the repertoire was between time points, Simpson diversity and Morisita-Horn overlap indices were applied. Clonotypes were categorized as dominant (>1%), sub-dominant (0.5-0.99%), low abundance (0.1-0.49%) or lowest abundance (<0.1%). The germline index was obtained by subtracting total nucleotide additions from total CDR3 length and then dividing the result by total CDR3 length. The source is immuneACCESS, and TCRdb retained only in-frame sequences with V and J called. Part of the clones is not carried over; for the studies checked, unresolved V genes explain less than half of this, and the remainder is unexplained. Clonal size and the V and J genes are those of that table, whereas D and trimming came from the DNA. The sample records approximately 52,000 clones, over 85% of which are singletons. Of the sample, less than 1.2% falls within the top ten clones.

This clone was seen a few times. Its antigen is not yet known. One base away there is no much larger clone; base qualities are not given. Reading the label with the study, this specimen's time point is: pre-reinfection, 55 to 20 weeks before reinfection detection. TCR sequencing was performed on the sorted cells directly ex vivo, without any in vitro expansion beforehand. The donors were people who inject drugs and were enrolled in Canada's Montreal Acute Hepatitis C Cohort Study (HEPCO). Total naive CD8 T cells, sorted as viable CD3+ CD8+ CD45RO-, came from two donors at all three reinfection time points as controls. Before sorting, cryopreserved peripheral blood mononuclear cells were thawed and used as the source for purifying CD8 T cells. The MACS CD8+ T cell Isolation Kit was used to enrich CD8 T cells by negative selection. Cells were sorted on a BD FACSAria II sorter running FACSDiva software, and FlowJo was used to analyze the data.

The sequencing sample was made of naive CD8+ T cells sorted from blood. In light of the paper, this sample's cell subset or site label describes: total naive CD8+CD45RO- T cells. The chain uses TRBV4-1 and TRBJ1-5, with 8 central nucleotides matching TRBD1. The source of this sequence is a young man with hepatitis C virus infection. The nucleotides are TGCGCCAGCAGCCGGCAGGGGGCAGGTCAGCCCCAGCATTTT. This yields the protein CASSRQGAGQPQHF.